A single sample gave rise to the 10 T cell receptor beta chains below, sequenced in a study of T-cell reconstitution after alpha-beta-depleted transplantation in children. Unique molecular identifiers were incorporated during preparation of the TCRbeta library. MiXCR was run by TCRdb on the PCR reads, yielding one entry per CDR3 protein. The table includes about 830,000 distinct CDR3 sequences, about 16% detected once. Material: PBMCs, mostly from graft donor cells, obtained 360 days after TCRalphabeta/CD19-depleted stem cell transplant. These TCRs come from a male patient aged 5 to 17 who had a stem cell transplant for acute lymphoblastic leukemia, so the T cells may come from the graft donor.

The rearrangement joins TRBV7-9 to TRBJ2-1, with D unresolved. Trimming stripped 2 bases from V and 4 bases from J, with 12 bases between. Germline V gene lookup returns CDR1 SEHNR and CDR2 FQNEAQ (reference sequence). The CDR3 sequence is 15 residues long. In DNA, the CDR3 is TGTGCCAGCAGCTTAAAAAGAGCTAGGTACAATGAGCAGTTCTTC. It yields the protein CASSLKRARYNEQFF.

The rearrangement links TRBV2 to TRBJ2-5; TRBD2 matches 11 bases. Looked up from germline, CDR1 is SNHLY and CDR2 is FYNNEI. Losses at the gene ends were 0 bases for V and 4 bases for J; bases not matched to a gene: 1. This CDR3 has 15 residues. This CDR3 is CASSEALAGGETQYF. DNA for the CDR3: TGTGCCAGCAGTGAAGCGCTAGCGGGAGGAGAGACCCAGTACTTC.

This clonotype was seen more than once but under ten times. This chain uses TRBV5-1 with TRBJ1-2, with 7 bases fitting TRBD1. J gave up 2 bases and V 0 bases, and 4 bases lay outside the gene matches. Germline CDR1 and CDR2: SGHRS and YFSETQ. The CDR3 contains 15 residues. CDR3 region: CASSLDPTGNYGYTF. The CDR3 DNA is TGCGCCAGCAGCTTGGACCCGACAGGGAACTATGGCTACACCTTC.

This clonotype was recorded a few times. The chain couples TRBV4-1 to TRBJ2-5, with D possibly being TRBD2 (6 bases). This CDR3 has 16 residues. Per germline, CDR1 MGHRA and CDR2 YSYEKL. The V gene lost 3 bases and the J gene lost 7 bases, with 21 bases spanning the gap. CDR3 protein: CASSHYPRDRRGTQYF. The CDR3 region has the DNA TGCGCCAGCAGCCACTATCCTCGCGATAGGAGGGGGACCCAGTACTTC.

In its sample, this clonotype was seen many times. The chain carries TRBV20-1 and TRBJ2-1; D gene uncertain. The V gene lost 8 bases and the J gene lost 6 bases, with 17 bases spanning the gap. The CDR3 covers 13 residues. Germline V gene lookup returns CDR1 DFQATT and CDR2 SNEGSKA (reference sequence). The CDR3 here is CSIPYDPANEQFF. The CDR3 DNA is TGCAGTATCCCTTATGACCCGGCCAATGAGCAGTTCTTC.

This clonotype was picked up many times. The chain carries TRBV20-1 and TRBJ2-7, with 7 positions matching TRBD1. With V trimmed by 5 bases and J by 3 bases, 10 bases remained unmatched. Per the germline V gene, CDR1 is DFQATT and CDR2 is SNEGSKA (reference sequence). The CDR3 runs 14 residues. CDR3 nucleotide sequence: TGCAGTGCTCATAAACAGGGGAGAGGCTACGAGCAGTACTTC. It codes for CSAHKQGRGYEQYF.

This chain links TRBV4-1 with TRBJ2-1; 13 bases align to TRBD2. V gave up 4 bases and J gave up 0 bases; unmatched junction bases: 9. This CDR3 region has 19 residues. Germline V gene lookup returns CDR1 MGHRA and CDR2 YSYEKL. In DNA form, the CDR3 reads TGCGCCAGCAGCCGTACTAGCGGGAGGGCCCCCAGCTCCTACAATGAGCAGTTCTTC. It yields the protein CASSRTSGRAPSSYNEQFF.

The chain couples TRBV29-1 to TRBJ1-1; D unclear. CDR1 is SQVTM, CDR2 ANQGSEA, per germline. The ends were cut back, 6 bases at V and 1 base at J, with 15 bases in the middle. The CDR3 totals 14 residues. The CDR3 bases are TGCAGCGTGGGCCTTAGAGCAGCGAACACTGAAGCTTTCTTT. Protein sequence: CSVGLRAANTEAFF. Full variable domain (rest looked up from reference TRBV29-1 and TRBJ1-1): SAVISQKPSRDICQRGTSLTIQCQVDSQVTMMFWYRQQPGQSLTLIATANQGSEATYESGFVIDKFPISRPNLTFSTLTVSNMSPEDSSIYLCSVGLRAANTEAFFGQGTRLTVV.

The chain employs TRBV20-1 and TRBJ2-2; TRBD1 might be the D (6 bases). The V end lost 3 bases, the J end lost 5 bases, and 16 bases lay between the germline ends. The germline gives CDR1 DFQATT, CDR2 SNEGSKA (reference sequence). The CDR3 has 15 residues. The CDR3 here is CSASKAGEGTGELFF. DNA for the CDR3: TGCAGTGCTAGCAAGGCAGGGGAAGGAACCGGGGAGCTGTTTTTT.

The genes are TRBV27 and TRBJ2-5; 7 bases fit TRBD1. V shed 6 bases and J 3 bases; nucleotides not matched to a gene: 10. The CDR3 has 15 residues. Per the germline V gene, CDR1 is MNHEY and CDR2 is SMNVEV (reference sequence). CDR3 region: CASRETGLGEETQYF. CDR3 sequence (DNA): TGTGCCAGCAGGGAGACAGGGTTGGGGGAAGAGACCCAGTACTTC.